The text below deals with one T cell receptor beta chain. Its matching antigen is unknown. The PCR ran on 60 Vbeta and 13 Jbeta primers. Libraries were prepared by immunoSEQ multiplex PCR; TCRdb keeps only in-frame clonotypes and omits some of them. In the table there are 95,000 to 150,000 clones, around 67% of which are singletons. Germline CDR1 MNHEY, CDR2 SMNVEV (reference sequence). J lost 3 bases, V lost 4 bases, and 6 bases had no gene match. CDR3 length: 16 amino acids. The sample is drawn from a study of cytomegalovirus exposure and HLA in healthy donors. For the study at large: A prior study identified 90 million to 120 million unique TCR beta sequences from some 180 million T cells.

Study observations and caveats: Later on, an analysis showed TCR association rates differing by HLA locus, with DRB1 the most and HLA-C the fewest.

The sequencing input was PBMCs. This TCR was recovered from a woman aged 35 to 49 in good health and CMV-seronegative. The rearrangement joins TRBV27 to TRBJ2-7; TRBD2 aligns across 13 bases. The chain's CDR3 is CASSSPRTSGSYEQYF. The CDR3 region has the DNA TGTGCCAGCAGTTCCCCCCGGACTAGCGGGAGCTACGAGCAGTACTTC.